This TCR beta chain was sequenced during a study of T cell responses to AZD1222 COVID-19 vaccine. Broader study findings: Variant regions that are unmutated are reportedly the target of nearly half of spike-specific TCRs.

Turning to this clone: The antigen is undetermined.

Germline loops: CDR1 SGHNT, CDR2 YYREEE (reference sequence). CDR3 length: 16 amino acids. V shed 0 bases and J 4 bases; nucleotides not matched to a gene: 6. Profiling relied on immunoSEQ multiplex PCR, and the TCRdb table lists in-frame clones only, not all of them. The table includes tens of thousands of clones, about 88% detected once. The sample in question was peripheral blood, obtained on day 0 of AZD1222 vaccination. This clonotype originated in an adult in good health. This chain uses TRBV5-4 with TRBJ1-3; 8 bases match TRBD1. CDR3 loop: CASSLAGQGPGNTIYF. The CDR3, as DNA: TGTGCCAGCAGCTTGGCCGGACAGGGACCCGGAAACACCATATATTTT.